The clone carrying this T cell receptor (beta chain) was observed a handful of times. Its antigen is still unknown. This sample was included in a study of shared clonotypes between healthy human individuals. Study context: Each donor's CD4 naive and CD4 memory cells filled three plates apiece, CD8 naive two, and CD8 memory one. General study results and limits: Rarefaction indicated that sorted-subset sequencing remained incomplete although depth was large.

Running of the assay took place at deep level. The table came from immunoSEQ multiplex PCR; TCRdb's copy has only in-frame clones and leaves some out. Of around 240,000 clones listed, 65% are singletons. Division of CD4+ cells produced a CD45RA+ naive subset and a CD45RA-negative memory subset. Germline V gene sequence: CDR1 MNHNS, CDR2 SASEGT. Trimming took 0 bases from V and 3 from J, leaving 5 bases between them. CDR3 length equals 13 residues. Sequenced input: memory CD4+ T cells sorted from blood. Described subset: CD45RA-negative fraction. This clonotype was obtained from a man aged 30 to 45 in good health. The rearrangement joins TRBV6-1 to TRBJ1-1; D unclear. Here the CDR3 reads CASSEAFHTEAFF. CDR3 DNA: TGTGCCAGCAGTGAAGCGTTTCACACTGAAGCTTTCTTT.